These 2 T cell receptor beta chains originate from one sample sequenced in a study of identical twins' blood T cells. TCRdb ran MiXCR on the 5' RACE reads and lists one entry per CDR3 protein. This table has a few hundred thousand distinct CDR3 sequences, under 30% appearing once. Sequenced material: PBMCs. These receptors all stem from a woman aged 18-49 years in good health.

The chain carries TRBV20-1 and TRBJ1-2; D gene unclear. The ends were cut back, 4 bases at V and 3 bases at J, with 6 bases in the middle. Germline V gene sequence: CDR1 DFQATT, CDR2 SNEGSKA (reference sequence). This CDR3 comprises 11 residues. The DNA of the CDR3 is TGCAGTGCTACCAACTACTATGGCTACACCTTC. It translates to CSATNYYGYTF.

This clonotype was seen a handful of times. The CDR3 region is CSATVEGGYTF. CDR3 sequence (DNA): TGCAGTGCTACCGTTGAGGGTGGCTACACCTTC. The chain employs TRBV20-1 and TRBJ1-2; D call uncertain. V was pared by 4 bases and J by 7 bases, with 10 bases between. Germline V lookup: CDR1 DFQATT, CDR2 SNEGSKA (reference sequence). The CDR3 loop spans 11 amino acids.